This entry features one T cell receptor beta chain sequence. Original data processing: Researchers report that nucleated cell counts were estimated from reference gene primer amplification. Assay: immunoSEQ multiplex PCR; the TCRdb copy retains only in-frame clones and omits some. V and J calls plus clone size are reproduced from that table; the DNA served to infer D and trimming. The sample shows 150,000 to 200,000 clones, under 80% of them seen only once. The sample comes from a study of blood T cell repertoires in COVID-19. The wider study: The United States, Italy and Spain provided the acute and convalescent COVID-19 samples. PBMCs, B-cell-depleted T cells, or T cells provided the cDNA or gDNA that made up the material.

The CDR3 sequence is 16 residues long. Sequencing used peripheral blood. This clonotype was sampled from a man aged 50-59 years who had recovered from COVID-19. This chain links TRBV21-1 with TRBJ1-2; the listed D gene, TRBD1, was not tested against the DNA. TRBV21-1 is a pseudogene locus. CDR3 coding DNA: TGTGCCAGCAGCAAAGAAGGGGCCAGGGGGCTCTACGGCTACACCTTC. Translation: CASSKEGARGLYGYTF.